Following are 27 T cell receptor beta chains from one sample sequenced in a study of CD8+ T cells in alopecia areata. Described treatment: oral pan-JAK inhibitor, 5-10 mg twice daily. Extraction of RNA preceded its reverse transcription into cDNA, which served as the sequencing template. The table came from immunoSEQ multiplex PCR; TCRdb's copy has only in-frame clones and leaves some out. The table records about 160,000 clones, about three fifths of them present only once. This material consisted of CD4+ T cells sorted from blood, taken at week 4, from a patient treated with tofacitinib. The receptor source for this set is a human donor with alopecia areata.

The chain combines TRBV29-1 with TRBJ2-7, with D unresolved. Germline-derived CDR1 and CDR2 are SQVTM and ANQGSEA. The CDR3 consists of 12 residues. Trimming cost V 6 bases and J 5 bases, with 14 bases left between them. The CDR3 nucleotides read TGCAGCGTGAAGGACGGCCGGAACGAGCAGTACTTC. Translation: CSVKDGRNEQYF.

The chain combines TRBV7-6 with TRBJ2-6, with D possibly TRBD1 on 5 matching bases. The CDR3 length is 16 residues. Germline CDR1 SGHVS, CDR2 FNYEAQ. Trimming left V 5 bases short and J 0 bases short, with 11 bases between. The CDR3 coding sequence is TGTGCCAGCAGCCGCACAGGTGTCTCTGGGGCCAACGTCCTGACTTTC. This encodes CASSRTGVSGANVLTF.

The chain couples TRBV29-1 to TRBJ1-2, with a weak D call TRBD1 (6 bases). Trimming stripped 0 bases from V and 8 bases from J, with 10 bases between. CDR3 length: 12 residues. CDR1 and CDR2 from the germline V gene are SQVTM and ANQGSEA. DNA for the CDR3: TGCAGCGTTGAAGATCGGACAGAGGGCTACACCTTC. Translation gives CSVEDRTEGYTF.

In its sample, this clone was seen once. This chain joins TRBV27 and TRBJ1-4; no clear D. The V and J ends lost 2 bases and 4 bases respectively, with 8 bases between them. The CDR3 extends over 14 amino acids. CDR1 is MNHEY and CDR2 is SMNVEV in the germline V gene (reference sequence). DNA of the CDR3: TGTGCCAGCAGTTTAGGGGTCGGTAATGAAAAACTGTTTTTT. It is translated as CASSLGVGNEKLFF.

Only a few counts were recorded for this clone. V is TRBV9 and J is TRBJ1-1; TRBD1 agrees at 7 bases. The CDR3 is 17 amino acids. With 4 bases clipped from V and 0 bases from J, the junction kept 12 bases outside the gene matches. Germline assignment: CDR1 SGDLS and CDR2 YYNGEE. CDR3 DNA: TGTGCCAGCAGCCCGAGCCTGGGACAGAGGATGAACACTGAAGCTTTCTTT. Its translation is CASSPSLGQRMNTEAFF.

The J gene is TRBJ1-5, the V gene TRBV30; D possibly corresponds to TRBD1 (5 bases). The CDR3 has 13 amino acids. The germline V and J ends were trimmed by 1 base and 4 bases, with 8 bases remaining between them. Germline loops: CDR1 GTSNPN, CDR2 SVGIG (reference sequence). The CDR3 region has the DNA TGTGCCTGGAGTGGACAGAAAAATCAGCCCCAGCATTTT. It is translated as CAWSGQKNQPQHF.

The chain recombines TRBV6-6 with TRBJ1-1, with D tentatively TRBD1 (6 bases). Germline V gene lookup returns CDR1 MNHNY and CDR2 SVGAGI (reference sequence). CDR3 size: 14 residues. Trimming removed 4 bases at V and 4 bases at J, with 13 bases between. The DNA for the CDR3 is TGTGCCAGCAGTTCCCAAGGGGGGAGCACTGAAGCTTTCTTT. This sequence encodes CASSSQGGSTEAFF.

This sequence joins TRBV4-1 and TRBJ1-1; possible D gene TRBD1, 6 bases. This CDR3 has 15 residues. Germline V gene lookup returns CDR1 MGHRA and CDR2 YSYEKL. The ends were cut back, 0 bases at V and 5 bases at J, with 13 bases in the middle. The CDR3 region has the DNA TGCGCCAGCAGCCAAGACCAGGGGCAGGGAACTGAAGCTTTCTTT. The encoded protein is CASSQDQGQGTEAFF.

This clone was recorded only once. The chain carries TRBV29-1 and TRBJ2-2; perhaps TRBD2 as D (6 bases). The CDR3 spans 13 residues. Between the trimmed V and J ends, which lost 5 bases and 4 bases, there was a span of 11 bases. Germline V gives CDR1 SQVTM, CDR2 ANQGSEA. The DNA of the CDR3 is TGCAGCGTTAGAGCGGGTGCCACCGGGGAGCTGTTTTTT. Encoded protein: CSVRAGATGELFF.

Concerning this clone itself: Other DNA sequences within the sample encode an identical CDR3. This sequence joins TRBV11-2 and TRBJ2-2; D gene ambiguous. This CDR3 contains 12 residues. The V end lost 3 bases, the J end lost 1 base, and 0 bases lay between the germline ends. The germline CDR1 and CDR2 sequences are SGHAT and FQNNGV. The DNA for the CDR3 is TGTGCCAGCAGCTTGAACACCGGGGAGCTGTTTTTT. It is translated as CASSLNTGELFF. Full variable domain (remainder filled in from reference TRBV11-2 and TRBJ2-2): EAGVAQSPRYKIIEKRQSVAFWCNPISGHATLYWYQQILGQGPKLLIQFQNNGVVDDSQLPKDRFSAERLKGVDSTLKIQPAKLEDSAVYLCASSLNTGELFFGEGSRLTVL.

The chain couples TRBV30 to TRBJ2-1; tentatively, D is TRBD2 (7 bases). This CDR3 spans 16 amino acids. Germline V gives CDR1 GTSNPN, CDR2 SVGIG (reference sequence). Between the trimmed V and J ends, which lost 7 bases and 3 bases, there was a span of 22 bases. The chain's CDR3 is CASKTLGRGHYNEQFF. The CDR3 region has the DNA TGTGCCTCTAAAACGTTGGGGCGGGGGCACTACAATGAGCAGTTCTTC. Complete variable domain (other parts from reference TRBV30 and TRBJ2-1): SQTIHQWPATLVQPVGSPLSLECTVEGTSNPNLYWYRQAAGRGLQLLFYSVGIGQISSEVPQNLSASRPQDRQFILSSKKLLLSDSGFYLCASKTLGRGHYNEQFFGPGTRLTVL.

This sequence joins TRBV30 and TRBJ2-3; D may be TRBD2 (6 bases). This CDR3 has 16 residues. Germline V gene lookup returns CDR1 GTSNPN and CDR2 SVGIG (reference sequence). V was shortened by 4 bases and J by 0 bases, with 17 bases between the two germline ends. The chain's CDR3 is CAWNDGVAVSTDTQYF. The CDR3 region has the DNA TGTGCCTGGAACGACGGGGTAGCGGTCAGCACAGATACGCAGTATTTT.

The sample holds one count of this clone. This rearrangement joins TRBV9 to TRBJ1-6; tentatively, D is TRBD1 (5 bases). V lost 0 bases and J lost 6, with 7 bases in between. Germline-derived CDR1 and CDR2 are SGDLS and YYNGEE. The CDR3 sequence is 14 residues long. The CDR3 region is CASSVGRVNSPLHF. CDR3 DNA sequence: TGTGCCAGCAGCGTAGGCAGGGTTAATTCACCCCTCCACTTT.

This rearrangement joins TRBV5-1 to TRBJ2-7; D is ambiguous. The germline V gene has CDR1 SGHRS and CDR2 YFSETQ. Trimming left V 2 bases short and J 2 bases short, with 11 bases between. The CDR3 length is 14 residues. The CDR3 DNA sequence: TGCGCCAGCAGCTTATTAACTCCTCCCTACGAGCAGTACTTC. This gives the protein CASSLLTPPYEQYF.

The rearrangement joins TRBV30 to TRBJ1-5; no clear D. With 0 bases removed from V and 2 bases from J, the gap between germline ends came to 8 bases. The CDR3 sequence is 14 residues long. From germline, CDR1 is GTSNPN and CDR2 SVGIG (reference sequence). CDR3 in DNA: TGTGCCTGGAGTGTACATAGGGGCAATCAGCCCCAGCATTTT. It encodes CAWSVHRGNQPQHF.

This chain connects TRBV29-1 to TRBJ2-1; 7 nucleotides agree with TRBD1. The CDR3 is made up of 14 amino acids. With V trimmed by 4 bases and J by 4 bases, 7 bases remained unmatched. Germline values: CDR1 SQVTM, CDR2 ANQGSEA. The CDR3 DNA reads as TGCAGCGTTGGTTCCAGGGGGTCTTACAATGAGCAGTTCTTC. This codes for CSVGSRGSYNEQFF.

This clone was counted between two and nine times. This rearrangement joins TRBV9 to TRBJ2-1; 10 nucleotides align to TRBD1. CDR1 SGDLS and CDR2 YYNGEE come from the germline V gene. Trimming cost V 4 bases and J 7 bases; bases outside gene matches: 5. CDR3 length: 14 amino acids. The DNA of the CDR3 is TGTGCCAGCAGCACACGACAGGGGGCGAATGAGCAGTTCTTC. Its translation is CASSTRQGANEQFF.

V usage is TRBV10-3 and J usage is TRBJ1-1; possible D gene TRBD1, 6 bases. CDR1 is ENHRY and CDR2 is SYGVKD in the germline V gene. This CDR3 is built from 14 residues. V lost 10 bases to trimming and J lost 0 bases, with 15 bases between them. CDR3 in amino acids: CASTGTQLNTEAFF. The CDR3 coding sequence is TGTGCCAGCACCGGGACACAACTGAACACTGAAGCTTTCTTT.

J is TRBJ1-2 and V is TRBV2; TRBD1 agrees at 7 bases. CDR1 and CDR2 (germline): SNHLY, FYNNEI. The CDR3 contains 13 residues. The V gene end was trimmed by 7 bases and the J gene end by 2 bases; junction bases not matched to a gene: 4. CDR3 coding DNA: TGTGCCAGCATCTTGGGACAGAACTATGGCTACACCTTC. Encoded protein: CASILGQNYGYTF.

The chain links TRBV7-9 to TRBJ2-4; D call uncertain. The ends were cut back, 5 bases at V and 0 bases at J, with 14 bases in the middle. The CDR3 is 16 residues long. The germline V gene has CDR1 SEHNR and CDR2 FQNEAQ (reference sequence). The DNA for the CDR3 is TGTGCCAGCAGCGACCACCGACCCATAGCCAAAAACATTCAGTACTTC. This translates into CASSDHRPIAKNIQYF.

V and J are TRBV2 and TRBJ1-6, with a tentative D call TRBD1 (5 bases). Germline CDR1 reads SNHLY; CDR2 reads FYNNEI. The CDR3 contains 13 residues. Trimming left V 1 base short and J 10 bases short, with 8 bases between. The CDR3 region is CASSEVGDSPLHF. DNA for the CDR3: TGTGCCAGCAGTGAAGTAGGGGACTCACCCCTCCACTTT.

Here the CDR3 reads CASRGGNQPQHF. CDR3 in DNA: TGTGCCAGCAGGGGCGGGAATCAGCCCCAGCATTTT. This chain uses TRBV2 with TRBJ1-5; D is unclear. Per the germline V gene, CDR1 is SNHLY and CDR2 is FYNNEI. Trimming cost V 6 bases and J 4 bases, with 7 bases left between them. The CDR3 has 12 residues.

This clone was counted a few times. The chain employs TRBV7-8 and TRBJ2-2; D may match TRBD1 or TRBD2 (7 bases each). V was clipped by 5 bases and J by 5 bases, with 18 bases between them. Germline V lookup: CDR1 SGHVS, CDR2 FQNEAQ. This CDR3 is 16 amino acids long. The CDR3 DNA follows: TGTGCCAGCAGCCAAGGCTCCAGGGGGGGTACCGGGGAGCTGTTTTTT. The encoded protein is CASSQGSRGGTGELFF.

In its sample, this clone was seen a few times. Other DNA sequences in this specimen translate into the identical CDR3. The rearrangement links TRBV29-1 to TRBJ2-3, with D perhaps matching TRBD2 (6 bases). CDR1 and CDR2 (germline): SQVTM, ANQGSEA. There are 12 residues in the CDR3. Trimming stripped 1 base from V and 4 bases from J, with 6 bases between. Here the CDR3 reads CSVEGGADTQYF. CDR3 coding DNA: TGCAGCGTTGAAGGCGGGGCAGATACGCAGTATTTT.

This chain joins TRBV20-1 and TRBJ1-2; D may be TRBD1 (5 bases). Germline CDR1 DFQATT, CDR2 SNEGSKA (reference sequence). The CDR3 contains 11 residues. Trimming cost V 0 bases and J 12 bases, with 11 bases left between them. CDR3 residues: CSARDGPGHTF. Here the CDR3 DNA reads TGCAGTGCTAGAGATGGGCCGGGACACACCTTC.

The chain carries TRBV18 and TRBJ2-1, with 7 nucleotides matching TRBD2. The CDR3 is made up of 15 amino acids. After removal of 3 bases from V and 6 bases from J, the junction contained 8 bases not matched to a gene. The V gene's germline CDR1 is KGHSH and CDR2 LQKENI. Here the CDR3 reads CASSPRNGGINEQFF. For the CDR3, the DNA is TGTGCCAGCTCACCCCGGAACGGGGGGATCAATGAGCAGTTCTTC.

This clone was counted at least ten times. This sequence joins TRBV10-3 and TRBJ2-7, with D unclear. Per the germline V gene, CDR1 is ENHRY and CDR2 is SYGVKD. V was pared by 6 bases and J by 4 bases, with 10 bases between. The CDR3 length is 12 residues. CDR3 amino acids: CAISKGPYEQYF. In nucleotides, the CDR3 is TGTGCCATCAGCAAGGGCCCGTACGAGCAGTACTTC.